The next 19 T cell receptor beta chains were all read from a single sample in a study of breast tumors, draining lymph nodes, adjacent tissues. Each CDR3 protein is one row after TCRdb ran MiXCR on the multiplex PCR reads. The sample lists about 15,000 distinct CDR3 sequences; roughly 48% were seen once. Sequences were obtained from tumor-adjacent breast tissue. Receptor source: a female donor with breast cancer. Some clones in this sample may be carry-over from other donors' samples.

This clonotype is termed medium-sized. The chain employs TRBV7-3 and TRBJ2-5; D remains unclear. CDR1 SGHTA and CDR2 FQGTGA come from the germline V gene. V was clipped by 6 bases and J by 0 bases, with 14 bases between them. There are 15 residues in the CDR3. As DNA, the CDR3 is TGTGCCAGCAGACGGGCTGACTCGTACCAAGAGACCCAGTACTTC. Protein: CASRRADSYQETQYF.

This clonotype was detected many times. The rearrangement uses TRBV6-5 and TRBJ1-2; no reliable D call. This CDR3 contains 13 residues. Germline CDR1 MNHEY, CDR2 SVGAGI. V gave up 5 bases and J gave up 6 bases, with 13 bases separating them. In DNA, the CDR3 is TGTGCCAGCAGTCACGGTCGGCAGAATGGCTACACCTTC. Its translation: CASSHGRQNGYTF.

Remarks on this clonotype: The CDR3 carries no conserved terminal phenylalanine or tryptophan, so it likely arises from a read error. The rearrangement links TRBV19 to TRBJ1-2; maybe TRBD1 (6 bases). Trimming cost V 4 bases and J 2 bases, with 17 bases left between them. CDR1 LNHDA and CDR2 SQIVND come from the germline V gene (reference sequence). The CDR3 totals 16 residues. The DNA of the CDR3 is TGTGCCAGTAGTACCTCCGGGACACAAGGGAACTATGGCTACACCTCC. This codes for CASSTSGTQGNYGYTS.

The J gene is TRBJ2-7, the V gene TRBV20-1, with a possible D match to TRBD1 (6 bases). In germline, CDR1 is DFQATT, CDR2 SNEGSKA (reference sequence). The CDR3 has 14 residues. Trimming took 5 bases from V and 4 from J, leaving 18 bases between them. CDR3 DNA sequence: TGCAGTGCTGAGCAGGGGCGAGCTACTTACGAGCAGTACTTC. Protein: CSAEQGRATYEQYF.

For this clonotype: Because it lacks the conserved phenylalanine or tryptophan at the end, this CDR3 is likely a read error. The CDR3 region has the DNA TGCAGCGCTGAGGATTTGGGATTACAAGGCTACACCTCC. This sequence encodes CSAEDLGLQGYTS. The gene calls are TRBV29-1 and TRBJ1-2; D is unclear. Trimming removed 7 bases at V and 8 bases at J, with 20 bases between. CDR3 length equals 13 residues. Germline-derived CDR1 and CDR2 are SQVTM and ANQGSEA.

The V and J genes are TRBV27 and TRBJ1-6; D call uncertain. CDR3 length: 17 amino acids. Trimming removed 1 base at V and 4 bases at J, with 14 bases between. Per the germline V gene, CDR1 is MNHEY and CDR2 is SMNVEV (reference sequence). CDR3 region: CASSLYPAQDYNSPLHF. CDR3 sequence (DNA): TGTGCCAGCAGTTTATACCCGGCACAAGATTATAATTCACCCCTCCACTTT.

The V call is TRBV9, the J call TRBJ2-2; no firm D call. V shed 0 bases and J shed 6 bases, with 6 bases lying between them. CDR1 is SGDLS, CDR2 YYNGEE, per germline. The CDR3 consists of 13 residues. For the CDR3, the DNA is TGTGCCAGCAGCGTAGATGGGGCCGGGGAGCTGTTTTTT. This translates into CASSVDGAGELFF.

This rearrangement joins TRBV9 to TRBJ2-5; the match to TRBD2 covers 8 bases. The CDR3 covers 14 residues. V gave up 4 bases and J gave up 5 bases; unmatched junction bases: 7. CDR1 SGDLS and CDR2 YYNGEE come from the germline V gene. DNA of the CDR3: TGTGCCAGCAGCTCGGGGGGGGGCGGGGAGACCCAGTACTTC. Translation: CASSSGGGGETQYF.

The CDR3 region is CASSLGGSTDTQYF. DNA for the CDR3: TGCGCCAGCAGCTTGGGGGGGAGCACAGATACGCAGTATTTT. The chain is built from TRBV5-1 and TRBJ2-3, with D perhaps TRBD1 or TRBD2 (5 bases each). CDR1 is SGHRS and CDR2 is YFSETQ in the germline V gene. The V and J ends lost 0 bases and 0 bases respectively, with 5 bases between them. The CDR3 length is 14 residues.

This clonotype was seen at least ten times. V is TRBV7-9 and J is TRBJ1-1; TRBD1 agrees at 7 bases. The CDR3 contains 16 residues. Germline lookup yields CDR1 SEHNR and CDR2 FQNEAQ (reference sequence). After removal of 2 bases from V and 5 bases from J, the junction contained 11 bases not matched to a gene. CDR3: CASSLIYTGAETEAFF. The CDR3 bases are TGTGCCAGCAGCTTAATCTATACAGGGGCTGAGACTGAAGCTTTCTTT.

Comments on this clonotype: One junction end does not reproduce the germline sequence, and a read error may be involved. This chain connects TRBV29-1 to TRBJ1-2; D not certain. The CDR3 is made up of 13 amino acids. Looked up from germline, CDR1 is SQVTM and CDR2 is ANQGSEA. CDR3: CSAEDLGLQGYTF. The DNA of the CDR3 is TGCAGCGCTGAAGATTTGGGGTTGCAAGGCTACACCTTC.

This rearrangement joins TRBV20-1 to TRBJ2-1; TRBD2 agrees at 7 bases. The CDR3 has 13 amino acids. V trimming: 4 bases; J trimming: 4 bases; junction bases outside the gene matches: 4. The germline V gene has CDR1 DFQATT and CDR2 SNEGSKA (reference sequence). The CDR3 DNA is TGCAGTGCTATGGGGGGAGGGTACAATGAGCAGTTCTTC. This translates into CSAMGGGYNEQFF.

About this clonotype itself: One base away lies a much larger clone, so this may be a sequencing read error. This sequence joins TRBV20-1 and TRBJ2-5, with D tentatively TRBD1 (5 bases). Germline CDR1 and CDR2: DFQATT and SNEGSKA (reference sequence). The CDR3 length is 15 residues. The CDR3: CSARGQRRDPEAQYF. CDR3 DNA: TGCAGTGCTAGAGGACAGCGAAGAGACCCAGAGGCCCAGTACTTC.

Concerning this clonotype itself: The junction departs from germline at one end; a sequencing error may be responsible. The rearrangement uses TRBV12-3 or TRBV12-4 and TRBJ2-7, with D perhaps TRBD2 (6 bases). The CDR3 covers 9 residues. The CDR3 nucleotides are TGTGCCAGCACCCTGCGGGACTCCTTC. Translated: CASTLRDSF.

The sample holds many counts of this clonotype. The chain links TRBV24-1 to TRBJ1-2, with D possibly TRBD1 on 5 matching bases. The CDR3 contains 13 residues. Trimming took off 3 bases at V and 4 bases at J, with 8 bases between the two ends. The V gene's germline CDR1 is KGHDR and CDR2 SFDVKD. The CDR3 region is CATSDGDGYGYTF. Written as DNA, the CDR3 is TGTGCCACCAGTGATGGGGACGGCTATGGCTACACCTTC.

This clonotype was seen more than once but under ten times. The CDR3 protein is CASSGGQGGTGELFF. In DNA form, the CDR3 reads TGTGCCAGCAGCGGGGGACAGGGAGGCACCGGGGAGCTGTTTTTT. The V gene is TRBV5-5, the J gene TRBJ2-2, with 9 bases identical to TRBD1. The V gene's germline CDR1 is SGHKS and CDR2 YYEKEE (reference sequence). This CDR3 has 15 residues. The V gene end was trimmed by 4 bases and the J gene end by 4 bases; junction bases not matched to a gene: 5.

This clonotype is classed as medium-sized (0.01 to 0.1%). The chain links TRBV20-1 to TRBJ2-7; 8 bases line up with TRBD1. With V trimmed by 6 bases and J by 1 base, 5 bases remained unmatched. Germline loops: CDR1 DFQATT, CDR2 SNEGSKA (reference sequence). This CDR3 spans 13 amino acids. CDR3 nucleotide sequence: TGCAGTGCGACGTGGGACAGGTCCTACGAGCAGTACTTC. Its translation is CSATWDRSYEQYF.

Of note for this clonotype: A read error may produce the germline difference seen at one junction end. The gene calls are TRBV7-7 and TRBJ2-2; no firm D call. Germline loops: CDR1 SSHAT, CDR2 FNYEAQ (reference sequence). The CDR3 covers 13 residues. The DNA for the CDR3 is TGTGCTAGCAGCTTAATAACGCCCGGGGAGCTGTTTTTT. Translation: CASSLITPGELFF.

This clonotype has at least ten counts. The genes are TRBV6-1 and TRBJ2-3, with D hard to call. The germline CDR1 and CDR2 sequences are MNHNS and SASEGT. The CDR3 contains 15 residues. V lost 0 bases and J lost 0, with 7 bases in between. DNA for the CDR3: TGTGCCAGCAGTGAAGCTGGGCGAAGCACAGATACGCAGTATTTT. Translation: CASSEAGRSTDTQYF.